The clone carrying this T cell receptor beta chain was counted ten times or more. This sample stems from a study of T cells after yellow fever vaccination. Making TCR cDNA involved 5'RACE template switching, which added UMIs and a universal primer site. A single record per CDR3 protein comes from TCRdb applying MiXCR to the 5' RACE reads. This sample yields hundreds of thousands of distinct CDR3 sequences, of which around 3.6% are seen a single time; roughly a quarter belongs to the top ten. Germline V gene lookup returns CDR1 LGHDT and CDR2 YNNKEL (reference sequence). Losses at the gene ends were 5 bases for V and 3 bases for J; bases not matched to a gene: 16. The CDR3 has 18 amino acids.

The origin of this receptor is a man aged 18 to 29 who received the YFV17D yellow fever vaccine. The rearrangement links TRBV3-1 to TRBJ2-4; 7 bases map to TRBD1. This specimen consisted of PBMCs, obtained on the day of the yellow fever booster vaccination. The CDR3 loop is CASSLRTGQRRNKNIQYF. In nucleotides, the CDR3 is TGTGCCAGCAGCTTACGGACAGGCCAGAGGAGGAACAAAAACATTCAGTACTTC.